Sequencing of this T cell receptor (beta chain) was carried out in a study of Graves' ophthalmopathy and Graves' hyperthyroidism (dated by TCRdb to 2016 to 2019). For the study in its entirety: Peripheral blood samples were taken at the time of initial diagnosis, before any treatment was given. To tell Graves' ophthalmopathy apart from Graves' hyperthyroidism, and to predict which patients would progress to ophthalmopathy, the study relied on TCR beta repertoire signatures. In total, 135 blood samples were TCR-sequenced: approximately 42 ophthalmopathy, under 80 hyperthyroidism and some 17 hyperthyroidism-to-ophthalmopathy patients. To explore V-J signatures distinguishing ophthalmopathy from hyperthyroidism, a discovery set of roughly 100 patients (around 42 ophthalmopathy, about 57 stable hyperthyroidism) was enrolled. For independent validation, a separate cohort was made up of approximately 19 hyperthyroidism patients plus 17 patients who later progressed from hyperthyroidism to ophthalmopathy. T-cell repertoires of thyroid tissue and blood were compared in five or six hyperthyroidism patients. Once sampling was done, hyperthyroidism patients were given methimazole at a starting dose of 30 mg daily, while ophthalmopathy patients were given high-dose intravenous methylprednisolone. The approximately 98 discovery patients were randomly divided into training and test sets at a 7:3 ratio. Findings and caveats that apply to the study as a whole: The 13-signature model separated ophthalmopathy from stable hyperthyroidism with 85% to 90% sensitivity and 81.08% specificity in cross-validation, and 80%/75% in the test set. Most expanded thyroid clonotypes with frequency above 0.001 were also detected in blood, suggesting blood repertoires may reflect the thyroid immune response. In validation, the model predicted ophthalmopathy progression with roughly 68% sensitivity and roughly 72% specificity; some twelve predicted patients were CT-confirmed with GO in a median of approximately six months. No statistical method was used to predetermine the sample size, and group allocation was not hidden from the investigators.

TCR beta CDR3 regions were amplified from RNA transcripts for repertoire sequencing. A first-round RT-PCR used HTBI primers with the Qiagen OneStep RT-PCR kit, followed by a second-round multiplex PCR, size selection and purification. The libraries underwent paired-end sequencing with 100 bp reads on an Illumina HiSeq2000. Regarding the original processing steps: Reads were processed with SOAPnuke, discarding reads with adapters, uncalled bases, mean Phred below 15, or no exact constant-primer or identifier match. COPE v1.2.5 was used to merge the high-quality paired reads. Unique nucleotide sequences were defined as clonotypes and aligned to IMGT TRB V, D and J references using MiTCR v1.1. Analysis was restricted to V-J combinations with a frequency above 0.0001, which covered just over 98% of repertoires. A TCR clonal expansion and chaos score per V-J combination was defined as the ratio of F50 clonal expansion to chaos observed in the TCRdist matrix. Welch's t-statistics and random forest were used to narrow the features down to around 13 V-J combinations, which were then fed into a naive Bayes classifier. The similarity between thyroid and blood repertoires was quantified using the Morisita-Horn index. TCRdb itself trimmed the public reads at Q25 with fastp, ran MiXCR and retained productive beta chains. CDR3 protein sequences are deduplicated, and each keeps its most common genes and DNA. These V and J calls derive from TCRdb rather than the authors' analysis. The table for this sample lists fewer than 650,000 distinct CDR3 sequences; 22% of them were counted only once. Roughly 7.4% of the sample belongs to the ten largest clones.

Hyperthyroidism was considered stable if no progression to ophthalmopathy occurred within 18 months of follow-up. Hyperthyroidism patients were newly diagnosed, with disease duration under 2 months, and aged 18 to 65 years. Patients with other autoimmune diseases, uncontrolled infections, pregnancy or lactation were excluded. Diagnosis was based on clinical symptoms, serum thyroxine, TRAb, thyroid ultrasound and orbital computed tomography. PBMCs were isolated from 7.5 to 10 ml of fresh peripheral blood by Ficoll-Paque density gradient centrifugation. Total RNA was extracted using Trizol reagent, and RNA quality was checked on an Agilent 2100 Bioanalyzer. CDR1 and CDR2 (SGHKS, YYEKEE) derive from the germline V gene (reference sequence). Including cysteine and phenylalanine, the CDR3 has 15 amino acids. Only CDR3 DNA is held: 45 bases, read in frame from base 1. V loses 0 bases, J loses 0 bases, and the germline ends lie 10 bases apart.

This clonotype came up many times. There is no known antigen for this receptor. No much larger clonotype is one base removed from it; base qualities were not supplied. The sequence links TRBV5-5 to TRBJ2-7, with the D gene not confidently named. The TCR comes from a woman aged 18-29 years with stable Graves' hyperthyroidism. Some clones in this sample may be carry-over from other donors' samples. Donor details come from another sample of the same person, matched by shared clones. The sequenced sample consisted of peripheral blood. The DNA is TGTGCCAGCAGCTTGGTGGGTCTAGGCTCCTACGAGCAGTACTTC. This translates into CASSLVGLGSYEQYF.